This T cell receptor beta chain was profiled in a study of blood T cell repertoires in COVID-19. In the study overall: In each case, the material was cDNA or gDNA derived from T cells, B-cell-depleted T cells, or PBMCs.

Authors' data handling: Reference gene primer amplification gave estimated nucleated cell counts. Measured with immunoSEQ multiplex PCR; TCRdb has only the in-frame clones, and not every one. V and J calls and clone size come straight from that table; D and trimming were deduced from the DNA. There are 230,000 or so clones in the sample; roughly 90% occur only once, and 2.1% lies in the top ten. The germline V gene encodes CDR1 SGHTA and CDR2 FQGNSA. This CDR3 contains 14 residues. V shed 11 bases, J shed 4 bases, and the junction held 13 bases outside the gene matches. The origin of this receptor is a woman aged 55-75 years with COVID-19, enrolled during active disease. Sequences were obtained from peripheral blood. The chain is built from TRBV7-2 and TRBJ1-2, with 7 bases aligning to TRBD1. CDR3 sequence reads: CACGSGTVFYGYTF. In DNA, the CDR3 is TGTGCCTGCGGGTCCGGGACAGTATTCTATGGCTACACCTTC.